This TCR beta chain was sequenced in a study of blood T cell repertoires in COVID-19. As for the study in general: Spain, Italy and the United States supplied samples that represented acute and convalescent COVID-19. The analysed material was cDNA or gDNA that came from T cells, B-cell-depleted T cells, or PBMCs.

Germline V gene sequence: CDR1 MNHEY, CDR2 SMNVEV (reference sequence). The CDR3 runs 17 residues. The ends lost 5 bases at V and 4 bases at J; junction bases unmatched: 12. Original processing methods: How many nucleated cells were present was estimated from reference gene primer amplification. Using immunoSEQ multiplex PCR, the repertoire was profiled, and TCRdb retains in-frame clones only, with some absent. V and J calls and clone size are as listed in that table; D and trimming were resolved from the DNA. Of 120,000 or so clones listed, more than 60% are singletons. The sequencing sample was made of peripheral blood. The chain is built from TRBV27 and TRBJ2-3; 10 bases are a match to TRBD2. The receptor was derived from a woman in her seventies with acute or convalescent COVID-19. The CDR3 DNA is TGTGCCAGCAGTCCCATCGCAGCGGGAGGGCCCTCAGATACGCAGTATTTT. This sequence encodes CASSPIAAGGPSDTQYF.